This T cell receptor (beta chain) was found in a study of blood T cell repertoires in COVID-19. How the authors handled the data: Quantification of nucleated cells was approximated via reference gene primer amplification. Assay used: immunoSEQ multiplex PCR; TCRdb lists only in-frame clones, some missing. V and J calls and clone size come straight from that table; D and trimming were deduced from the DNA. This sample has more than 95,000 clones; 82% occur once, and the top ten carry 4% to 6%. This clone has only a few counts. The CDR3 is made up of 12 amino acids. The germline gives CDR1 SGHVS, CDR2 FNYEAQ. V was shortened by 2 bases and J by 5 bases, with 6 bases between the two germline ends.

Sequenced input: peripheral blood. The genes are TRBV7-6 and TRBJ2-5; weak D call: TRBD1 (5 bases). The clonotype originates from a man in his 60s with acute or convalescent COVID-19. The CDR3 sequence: CASSLNRETQYF. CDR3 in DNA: TGTGCCAGCAGCTTAAACAGGGAGACCCAGTACTTC.